Reported below is one T cell receptor beta chain. The time point here: newly diagnosed, previously untreated cHL patient sample. From thawed PBMCs, CD4+ T cells were purified using magnetic negative selection. Comparator PBMCs were from newly diagnosed, untreated classical Hodgkin lymphoma. This sample was taken from a study of PD-1 blockade in classical Hodgkin lymphoma. Assay used: immunoSEQ multiplex PCR; TCRdb lists only in-frame clones, some missing. The repertoire consists of fewer than 20,000 clones, with 92% occurring once and the leading ten covering 0.51%. Per germline, CDR1 SNHLY and CDR2 FYNNEI. The V and J ends lost 3 bases and 2 bases respectively, with 7 bases between them. The CDR3 spans 13 residues.

The sequencing input was CD4+ T cells from blood. The chain combines TRBV2 with TRBJ2-5, with D maybe TRBD2 (6 bases). The receptor was isolated from a human donor with classical Hodgkin lymphoma. CDR3 DNA sequence: TGTGCCAGCAGTGAGCGGGGACAAGAGACCCAGTACTTC. It specifies CASSERGQETQYF.